This T cell receptor (beta chain) was sequenced during a study of beta chain features in type 1 diabetes. Across the study: Age, gender and cell yields were alike across patients and healthy donors. Study-wide results and caveats: Among all four CD4+ subsets, Type 1 diabetes patients had TCRB CDR3s that were moderately but significantly shorter.

The isolated RNA, all of it, was reverse transcribed, so expressed TCRB transcripts were what got sequenced. Clones were read by immunoSEQ multiplex PCR, and TCRdb kept only the in-frame ones, dropping some. The sample records roughly 15,000 clones, just over 70% being singletons. Each sorted fraction was over 98% pure. As for this clone: Antigen: not known.

The CDR3 is 12 amino acids. Trimming removed 4 bases from V and 7 bases from J, with 8 bases in between. CDR1 and CDR2 (germline): SGHAT, FQNNGV. This sequence originates from a man aged 30-40 years with type 1 diabetes. This chain connects TRBV11-2 to TRBJ1-3; D call uncertain. The sequenced sample consisted of stem cell memory CD4+ T cells from blood. CDR3 loop: CASSSTWNTIYF. The CDR3 nucleotides are TGTGCCAGCAGCTCTACTTGGAACACCATATATTTT.